This paragraph reports one T cell receptor (beta chain). The table came from immunoSEQ multiplex PCR; TCRdb's copy has only in-frame clones and leaves some out. Seen here are about 81,000 clones, roughly 91% observed once, and the top ten hold about 2%. This specimen belongs to a study of blood T cell repertoires in COVID-19. This TCR was sampled from a woman in her forties or fifties in a cohort sampled during active COVID-19. Sequenced material: peripheral blood.

Written as DNA, the CDR3 is TGTGCCAGCAGCTTGGCCCCGGGACTAGCGAGCAATGAGCAGTTCTTC. The encoded protein is CASSLAPGLASNEQFF. The chain employs TRBV5-8 and TRBJ2-1, with 10 bases lining up with TRBD2. The germline gives CDR1 SGHTS, CDR2 YDEGEE. The V gene end was trimmed by 0 bases and the J gene end by 6 bases; junction bases not matched to a gene: 6. The CDR3 runs to 16 residues.